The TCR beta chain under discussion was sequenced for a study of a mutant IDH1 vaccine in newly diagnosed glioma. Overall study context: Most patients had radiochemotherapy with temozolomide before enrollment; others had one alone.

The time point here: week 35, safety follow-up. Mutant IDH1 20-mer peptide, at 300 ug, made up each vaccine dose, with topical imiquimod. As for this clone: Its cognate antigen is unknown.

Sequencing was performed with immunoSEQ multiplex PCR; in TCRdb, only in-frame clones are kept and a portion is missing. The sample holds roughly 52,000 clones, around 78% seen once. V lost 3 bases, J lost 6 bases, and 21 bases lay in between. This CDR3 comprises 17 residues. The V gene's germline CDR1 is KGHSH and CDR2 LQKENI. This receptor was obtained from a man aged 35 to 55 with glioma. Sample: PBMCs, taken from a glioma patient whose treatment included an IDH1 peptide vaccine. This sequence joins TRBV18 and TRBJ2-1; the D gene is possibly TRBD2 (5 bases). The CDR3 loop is CASSPPEAPSRANEQFF. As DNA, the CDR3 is TGTGCCAGCTCACCCCCAGAGGCGCCTTCGAGGGCCAATGAGCAGTTCTTC. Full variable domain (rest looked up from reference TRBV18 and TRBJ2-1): NAGVMQNPRHLVRRRGQEARLRCSPMKGHSHVYWYRQLPEEGLKFMVYLQKENIIDESGMPKERFSAEFPKEGPSILRIQQVVRGDSAAYFCASSPPEAPSRANEQFFGPGTRLTVL.